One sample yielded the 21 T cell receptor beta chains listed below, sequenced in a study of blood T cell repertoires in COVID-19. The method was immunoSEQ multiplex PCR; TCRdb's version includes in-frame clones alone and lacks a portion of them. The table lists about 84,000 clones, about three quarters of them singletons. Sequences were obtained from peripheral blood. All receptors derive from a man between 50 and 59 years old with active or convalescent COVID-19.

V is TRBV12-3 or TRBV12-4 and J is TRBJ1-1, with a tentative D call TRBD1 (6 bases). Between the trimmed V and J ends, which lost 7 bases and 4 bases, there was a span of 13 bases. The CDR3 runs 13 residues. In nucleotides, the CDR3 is TGTGCCAGCATCGACAGGTCGGTCACTGAAGCTTTCTTT. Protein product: CASIDRSVTEAFF.

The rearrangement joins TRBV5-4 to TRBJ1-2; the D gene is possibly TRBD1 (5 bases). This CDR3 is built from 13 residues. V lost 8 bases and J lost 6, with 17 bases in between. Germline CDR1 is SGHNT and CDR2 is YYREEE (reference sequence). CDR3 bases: TGTGCCAGTCTCCCAGGGTCAAGGGATGGCTACACCTTC. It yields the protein CASLPGSRDGYTF.

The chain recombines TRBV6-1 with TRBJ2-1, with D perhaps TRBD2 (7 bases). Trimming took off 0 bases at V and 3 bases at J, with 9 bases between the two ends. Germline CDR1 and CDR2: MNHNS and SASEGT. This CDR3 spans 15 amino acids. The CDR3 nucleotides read TGTGCCAGCAGTGAAGCGGGGGGGCGCTACAATGAGCAGTTCTTC. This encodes CASSEAGGRYNEQFF.

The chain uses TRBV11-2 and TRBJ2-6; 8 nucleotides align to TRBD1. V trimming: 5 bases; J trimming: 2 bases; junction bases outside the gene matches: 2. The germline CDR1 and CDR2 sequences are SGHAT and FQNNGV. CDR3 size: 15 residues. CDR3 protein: CASSLQGAGANVLTF. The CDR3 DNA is TGTGCCAGCAGCCTACAGGGGGCTGGGGCCAACGTCCTGACTTTC. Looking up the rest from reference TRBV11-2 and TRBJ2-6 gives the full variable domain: EAGVAQSPRYKIIEKRQSVAFWCNPISGHATLYWYQQILGQGPKLLIQFQNNGVVDDSQLPKDRFSAERLKGVDSTLKIQPAKLEDSAVYLCASSLQGAGANVLTFGAGSRLTVL.

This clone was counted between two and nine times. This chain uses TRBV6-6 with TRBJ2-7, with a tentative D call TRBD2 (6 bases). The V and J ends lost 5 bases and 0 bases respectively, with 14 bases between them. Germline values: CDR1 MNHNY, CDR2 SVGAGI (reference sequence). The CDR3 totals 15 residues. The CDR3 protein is CASSAGRPSSYEQYF. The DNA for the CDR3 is TGTGCCAGCAGTGCAGGGAGGCCGAGCTCCTACGAGCAGTACTTC.

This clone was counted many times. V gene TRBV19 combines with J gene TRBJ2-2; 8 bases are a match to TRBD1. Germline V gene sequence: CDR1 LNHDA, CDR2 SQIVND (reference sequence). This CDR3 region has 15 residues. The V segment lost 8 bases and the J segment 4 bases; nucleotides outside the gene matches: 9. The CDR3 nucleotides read TGTGCCAGTTTCCCCACCGGGACAGGCACCGGGGAGCTGTTTTTT. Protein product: CASFPTGTGTGELFF.

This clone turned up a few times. CDR3 bases: TGTGCCAGCAGTGAAGCGCTGGGGAGCTATGGCTACACCTTC. It encodes CASSEALGSYGYTF. The chain recombines TRBV2 with TRBJ1-2; D is uncertain. Deletions cut 0 bases from V and 4 bases from J, with 9 bases between. This CDR3 contains 14 residues. Per the germline V gene, CDR1 is SNHLY and CDR2 is FYNNEI.

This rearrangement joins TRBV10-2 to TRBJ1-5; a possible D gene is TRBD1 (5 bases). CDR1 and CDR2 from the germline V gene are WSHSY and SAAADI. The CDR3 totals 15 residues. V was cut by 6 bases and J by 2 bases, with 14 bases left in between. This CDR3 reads CASRREGTGNQPQHF. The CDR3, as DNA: TGCGCCAGCAGGCGGGAGGGGACGGGCAATCAGCCCCAGCATTTT.

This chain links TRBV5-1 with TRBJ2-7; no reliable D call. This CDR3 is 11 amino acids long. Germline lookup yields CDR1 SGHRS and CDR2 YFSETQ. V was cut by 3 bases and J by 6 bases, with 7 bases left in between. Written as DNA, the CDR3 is TGCGCCAGCAGCTGGGCCTCCGAGCAGTACTTC. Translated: CASSWASEQYF.

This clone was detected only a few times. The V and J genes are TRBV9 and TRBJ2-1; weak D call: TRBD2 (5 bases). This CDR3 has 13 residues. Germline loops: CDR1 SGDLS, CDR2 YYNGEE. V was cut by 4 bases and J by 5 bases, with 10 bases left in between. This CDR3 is CASSPLGDNEQFF. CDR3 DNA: TGTGCCAGCAGCCCTCTCGGGGACAATGAGCAGTTCTTC.

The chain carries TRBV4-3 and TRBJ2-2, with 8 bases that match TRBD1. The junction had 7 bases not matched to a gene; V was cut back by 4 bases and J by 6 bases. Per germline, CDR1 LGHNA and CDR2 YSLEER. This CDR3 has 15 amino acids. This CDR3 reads CASSPMDREAGELFF. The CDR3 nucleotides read TGCGCCAGCAGCCCTATGGACAGGGAAGCCGGGGAGCTGTTTTTT.

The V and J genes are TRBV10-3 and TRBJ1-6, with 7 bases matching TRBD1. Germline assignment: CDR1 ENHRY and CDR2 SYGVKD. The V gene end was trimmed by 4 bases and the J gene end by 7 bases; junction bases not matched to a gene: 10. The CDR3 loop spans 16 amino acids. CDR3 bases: TGTGCCATCAGTGCCCTAAGTGGGGACAGCAATTCACCCCTCCACTTT. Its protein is CAISALSGDSNSPLHF.

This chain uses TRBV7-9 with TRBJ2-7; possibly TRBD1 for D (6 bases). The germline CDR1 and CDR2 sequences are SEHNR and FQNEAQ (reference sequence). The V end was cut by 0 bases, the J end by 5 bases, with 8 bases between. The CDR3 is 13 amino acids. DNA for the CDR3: TGTGCCAGCAGCTTAGCGGGGGACAACGAGCAGTACTTC. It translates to CASSLAGDNEQYF.

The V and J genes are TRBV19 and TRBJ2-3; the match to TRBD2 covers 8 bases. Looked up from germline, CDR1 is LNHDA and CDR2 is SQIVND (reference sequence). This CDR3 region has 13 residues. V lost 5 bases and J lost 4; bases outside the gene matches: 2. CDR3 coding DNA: TGTGCCAGTAGTCCGGGGGGGGCAGATACGCAGTATTTT. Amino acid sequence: CASSPGGADTQYF.

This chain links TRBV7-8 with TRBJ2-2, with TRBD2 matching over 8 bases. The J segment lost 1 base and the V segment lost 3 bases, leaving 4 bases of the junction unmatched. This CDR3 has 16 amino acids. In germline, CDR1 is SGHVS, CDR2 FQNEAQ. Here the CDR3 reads CASSFSLAGNTGELFF. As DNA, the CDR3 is TGTGCCAGCAGCTTTTCTCTAGCGGGGAACACCGGGGAGCTGTTTTTT. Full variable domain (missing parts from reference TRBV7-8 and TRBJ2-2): GAGVSQSPRYKVAKRGQDVALRCDPISGHVSLFWYQQALGQGPEFLTYFQNEAQLDKSGLPSDRFFAERPEGSVSTLKIQRTQQEDSAVYLCASSFSLAGNTGELFFGEGSRLTVL.

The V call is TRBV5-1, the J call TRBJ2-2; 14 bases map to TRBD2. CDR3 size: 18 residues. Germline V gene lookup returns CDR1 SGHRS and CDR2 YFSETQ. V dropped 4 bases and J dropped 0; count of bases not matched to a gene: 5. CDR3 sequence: CASSPRTSGGSNTGELFF. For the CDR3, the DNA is TGCGCCAGCAGCCCAAGGACTAGCGGGGGGTCGAACACCGGGGAGCTGTTTTTT.

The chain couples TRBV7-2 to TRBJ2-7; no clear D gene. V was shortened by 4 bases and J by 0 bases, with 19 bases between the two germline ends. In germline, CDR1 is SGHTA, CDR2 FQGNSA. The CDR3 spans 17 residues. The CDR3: CASSSPWAAPSSYEQYF. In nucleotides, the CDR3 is TGTGCCAGCAGCTCCCCCTGGGCCGCACCCAGCTCCTACGAGCAGTACTTC.

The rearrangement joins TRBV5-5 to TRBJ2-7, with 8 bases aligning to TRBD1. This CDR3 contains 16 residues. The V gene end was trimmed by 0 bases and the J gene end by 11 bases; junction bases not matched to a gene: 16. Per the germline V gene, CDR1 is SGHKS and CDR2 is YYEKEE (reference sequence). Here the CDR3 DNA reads TGTGCCAGCAGCTTGGCCCAGCCGCGGCAGGGGGCTTCGGAGTACTTC. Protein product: CASSLAQPRQGASEYF.

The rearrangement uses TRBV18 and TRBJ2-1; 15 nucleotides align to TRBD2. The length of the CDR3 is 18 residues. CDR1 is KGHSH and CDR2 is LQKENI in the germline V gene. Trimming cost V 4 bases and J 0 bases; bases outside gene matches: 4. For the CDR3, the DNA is TGTGCCAGCTCACGGGGGACTAGCGGGGGGAGCTCCTACAATGAGCAGTTCTTC. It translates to CASSRGTSGGSSYNEQFF.

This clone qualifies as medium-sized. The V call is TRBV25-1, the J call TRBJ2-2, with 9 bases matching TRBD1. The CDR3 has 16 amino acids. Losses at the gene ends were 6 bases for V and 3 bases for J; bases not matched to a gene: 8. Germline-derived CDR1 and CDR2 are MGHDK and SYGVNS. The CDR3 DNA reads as TGTGCCAGCAGCCCCCCCGGGACAGGGTACACCGGGGAGCTGTTTTTT. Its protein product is CASSPPGTGYTGELFF.

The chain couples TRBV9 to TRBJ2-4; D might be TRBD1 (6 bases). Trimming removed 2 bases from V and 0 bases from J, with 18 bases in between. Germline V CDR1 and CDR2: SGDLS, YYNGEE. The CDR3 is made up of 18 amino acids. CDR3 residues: CASSVGWGQLQAKNIQYF. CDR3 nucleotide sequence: TGTGCCAGCAGCGTCGGATGGGGGCAGCTTCAAGCCAAAAACATTCAGTACTTC.